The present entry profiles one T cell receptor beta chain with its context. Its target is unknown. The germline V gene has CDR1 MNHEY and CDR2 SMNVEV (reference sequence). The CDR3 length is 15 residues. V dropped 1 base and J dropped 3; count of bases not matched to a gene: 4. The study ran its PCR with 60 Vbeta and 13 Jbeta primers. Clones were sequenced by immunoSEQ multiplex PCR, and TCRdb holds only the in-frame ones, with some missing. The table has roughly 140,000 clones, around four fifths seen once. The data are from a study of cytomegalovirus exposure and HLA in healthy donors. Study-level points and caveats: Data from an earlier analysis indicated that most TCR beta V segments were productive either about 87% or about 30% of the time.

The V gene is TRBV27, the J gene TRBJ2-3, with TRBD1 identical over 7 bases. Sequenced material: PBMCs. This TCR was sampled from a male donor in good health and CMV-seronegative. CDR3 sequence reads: CASSLWQGVTDTQYF. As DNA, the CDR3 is TGTGCCAGCAGTTTATGGCAGGGGGTAACAGATACGCAGTATTTT.